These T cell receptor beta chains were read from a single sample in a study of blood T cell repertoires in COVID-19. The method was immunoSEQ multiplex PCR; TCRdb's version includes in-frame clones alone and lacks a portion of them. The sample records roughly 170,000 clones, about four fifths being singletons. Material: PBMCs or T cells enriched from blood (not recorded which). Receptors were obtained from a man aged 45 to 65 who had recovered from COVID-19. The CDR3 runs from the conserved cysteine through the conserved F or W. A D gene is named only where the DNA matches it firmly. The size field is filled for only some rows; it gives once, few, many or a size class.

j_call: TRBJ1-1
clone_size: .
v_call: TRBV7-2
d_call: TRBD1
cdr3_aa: CASSYLPGQGYTEAFF
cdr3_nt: TGTGCCAGCAGCTACCTACCGGGACAGGGGTACACTGAAGCTTTCTTT

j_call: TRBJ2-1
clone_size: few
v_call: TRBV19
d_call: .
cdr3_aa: CASKGVEALGSYNEQFF
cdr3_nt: TGTGCCAGTAAGGGGGTGGAGGCCCTGGGCTCCTACAATGAGCAGTTCTTC

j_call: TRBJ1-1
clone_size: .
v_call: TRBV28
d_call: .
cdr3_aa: CASTTTPLFTEAFF
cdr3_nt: TGTGCCAGCACCACAACCCCTTTATTCACTGAAGCTTTCTTT

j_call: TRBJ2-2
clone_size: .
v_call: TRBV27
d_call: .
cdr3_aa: CASSLPRQDSTGELFF
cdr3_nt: TGTGCCAGCAGTCTCCCTCGACAGGATAGCACCGGGGAGCTGTTTTTT

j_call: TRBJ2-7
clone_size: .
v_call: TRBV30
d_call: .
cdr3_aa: CAWSGGGYEQYF
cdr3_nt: TGTGCCTGGAGTGGTGGCGGCTACGAGCAGTACTTC

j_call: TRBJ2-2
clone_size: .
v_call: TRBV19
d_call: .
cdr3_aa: CASTRGREYTGELFF
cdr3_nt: TGTGCCAGCACCCGCGGCAGGGAATACACCGGGGAGCTGTTTTTT

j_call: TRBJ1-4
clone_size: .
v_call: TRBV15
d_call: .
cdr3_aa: CATSRDPGAVNEKLFF
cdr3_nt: TGTGCCACCAGCAGAGATCCGGGTGCGGTTAATGAAAAACTGTTTTTT

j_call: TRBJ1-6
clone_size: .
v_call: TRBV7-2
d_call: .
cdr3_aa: CASTPAGLNSPLHF
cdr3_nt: TGTGCCAGCACCCCTGCGGGGCTAAATTCACCCCTCCACTTT

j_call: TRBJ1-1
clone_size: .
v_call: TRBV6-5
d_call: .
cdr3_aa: CASYPENTEAFF
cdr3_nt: TGTGCCAGCTACCCAGAGAACACTGAAGCTTTCTTT

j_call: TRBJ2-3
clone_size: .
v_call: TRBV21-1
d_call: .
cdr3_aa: CASSKDGDRGCTDTQYF
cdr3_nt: TGTGCCAGCAGCAAAGACGGGGACAGGGGCTGTACAGATACGCAGTATTTT

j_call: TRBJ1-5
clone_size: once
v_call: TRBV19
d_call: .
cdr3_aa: CASSSRREGSNQPQHF
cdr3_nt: TGTGCCAGTAGTAGCCGGCGGGAGGGGAGCAATCAGCCCCAGCATTTT

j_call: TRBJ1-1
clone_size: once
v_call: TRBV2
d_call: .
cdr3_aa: CARDRSEGGDTEAFF
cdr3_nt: TGTGCCAGGGACCGAAGCGAGGGTGGGGACACTGAAGCTTTCTTT

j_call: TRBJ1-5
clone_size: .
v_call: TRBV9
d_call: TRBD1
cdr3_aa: CASGDSPLSNQPQHF
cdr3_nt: TGTGCCAGCGGGGACAGCCCTTTGAGCAATCAGCCCCAGCATTTT

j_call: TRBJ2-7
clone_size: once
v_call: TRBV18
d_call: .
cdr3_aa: CASSTGTYEQYF
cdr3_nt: TGTGCCAGCTCAACAGGGACCTACGAGCAGTACTTC

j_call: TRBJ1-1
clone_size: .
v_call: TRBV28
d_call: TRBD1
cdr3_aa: CASSSSPGQGRAFF
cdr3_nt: TGTGCCAGCAGTTCTTCTCCGGGACAGGGACGAGCTTTCTTT

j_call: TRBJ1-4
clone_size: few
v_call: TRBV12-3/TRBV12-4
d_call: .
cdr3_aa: CASSWGEAEKLFF
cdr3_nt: TGTGCCAGCAGTTGGGGGGAGGCTGAAAAACTGTTTTTT

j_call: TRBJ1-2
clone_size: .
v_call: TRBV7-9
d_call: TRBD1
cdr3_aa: CASSNRTGRKGYTF
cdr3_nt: TGTGCCAGCAGCAACCGGACAGGGAGGAAAGGCTACACCTTC

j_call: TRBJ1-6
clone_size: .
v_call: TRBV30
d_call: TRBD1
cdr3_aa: CAWSPTGGNSPLHF
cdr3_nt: TGTGCCTGGAGTCCCACAGGGGGGAATTCACCCCTCCACTTT

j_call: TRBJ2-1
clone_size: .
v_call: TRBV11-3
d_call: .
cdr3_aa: CASSLGEMSYNEQFF
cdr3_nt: TGTGCCAGCAGCTTAGGGGAGATGAGCTACAATGAGCAGTTCTTC

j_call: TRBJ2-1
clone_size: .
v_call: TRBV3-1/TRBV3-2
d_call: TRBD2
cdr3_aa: CASRPLTSGEQFF
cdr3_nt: TGTGCCAGCAGGCCTCTGACTAGCGGGGAGCAGTTCTTC

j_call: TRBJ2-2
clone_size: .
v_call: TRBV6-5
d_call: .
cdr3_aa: CASSFSRGGTGELFF
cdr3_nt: TGTGCCAGCAGTTTTTCTAGGGGAGGCACCGGGGAGCTGTTTTTT

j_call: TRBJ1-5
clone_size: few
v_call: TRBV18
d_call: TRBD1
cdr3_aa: CASSGQGNQPQHF
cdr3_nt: TGTGCCAGCTCCGGACAGGGCAATCAGCCCCAGCATTTT

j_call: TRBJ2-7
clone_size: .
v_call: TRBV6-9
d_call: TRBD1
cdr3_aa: CASSLGTGPPREQYF
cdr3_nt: TGTGCCAGCAGTTTAGGGACAGGGCCCCCCAGGGAGCAGTACTTC

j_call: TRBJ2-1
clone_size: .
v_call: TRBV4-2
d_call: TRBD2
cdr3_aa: CASSQLAGVYNEQFF
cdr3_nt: TGTGCCAGCAGCCAACTAGCGGGGGTTTACAATGAGCAGTTCTTC

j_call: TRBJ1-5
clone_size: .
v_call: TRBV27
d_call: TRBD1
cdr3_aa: CASRLQGVGSNQPQHF
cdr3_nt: TGTGCCAGCAGGCTGCAGGGGGTGGGAAGCAATCAGCCCCAGCATTTT

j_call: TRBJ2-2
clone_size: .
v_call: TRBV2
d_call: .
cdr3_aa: CASGARVGPNTGELFF
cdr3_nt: TGTGCCAGCGGGGCCAGGGTGGGCCCGAACACCGGGGAGCTGTTTTTT

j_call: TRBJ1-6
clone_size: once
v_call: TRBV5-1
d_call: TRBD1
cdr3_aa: CASSDLQGYNSPLHF
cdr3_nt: TGCGCCAGCAGCGACTTACAGGGGTATAATTCACCCCTCCACTTT

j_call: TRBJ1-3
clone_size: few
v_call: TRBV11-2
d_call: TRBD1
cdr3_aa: CASSPRGSSGNTIYF
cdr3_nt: TGTGCCAGCAGCCCCAGGGGGAGCTCTGGAAACACCATATATTTT

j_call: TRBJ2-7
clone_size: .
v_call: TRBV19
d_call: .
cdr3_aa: CASSKQGGTYEQYF
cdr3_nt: TGTGCCAGTAGTAAACAGGGAGGGACCTACGAGCAGTACTTC